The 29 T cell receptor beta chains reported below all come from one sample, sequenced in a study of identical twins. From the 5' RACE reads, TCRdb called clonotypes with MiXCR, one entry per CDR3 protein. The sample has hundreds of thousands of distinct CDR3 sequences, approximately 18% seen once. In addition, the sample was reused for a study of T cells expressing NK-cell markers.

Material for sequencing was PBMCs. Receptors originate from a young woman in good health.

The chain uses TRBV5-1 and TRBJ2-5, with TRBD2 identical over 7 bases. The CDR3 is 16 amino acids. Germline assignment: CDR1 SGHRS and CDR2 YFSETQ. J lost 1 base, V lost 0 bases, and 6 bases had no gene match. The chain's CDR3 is CASSLVGGSGQETQYF. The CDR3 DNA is TGCGCCAGCAGCTTGGTAGGCGGGAGTGGCCAAGAGACCCAGTACTTC.

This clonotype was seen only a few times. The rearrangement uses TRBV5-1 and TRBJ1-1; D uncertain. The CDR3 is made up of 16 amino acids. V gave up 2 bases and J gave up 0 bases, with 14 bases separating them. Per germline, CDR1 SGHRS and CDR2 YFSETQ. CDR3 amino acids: CASSFSAGGMNTEAFF. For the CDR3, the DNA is TGCGCCAGCAGCTTCTCAGCGGGCGGTATGAACACTGAAGCTTTCTTT.

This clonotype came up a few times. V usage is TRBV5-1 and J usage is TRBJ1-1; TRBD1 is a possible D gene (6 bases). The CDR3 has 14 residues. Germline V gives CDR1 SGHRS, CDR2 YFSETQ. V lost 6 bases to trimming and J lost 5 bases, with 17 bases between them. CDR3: CASNLNHRDTEAFF. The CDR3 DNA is TGCGCCAGCAACCTGAACCACAGGGATACTGAAGCTTTCTTT.

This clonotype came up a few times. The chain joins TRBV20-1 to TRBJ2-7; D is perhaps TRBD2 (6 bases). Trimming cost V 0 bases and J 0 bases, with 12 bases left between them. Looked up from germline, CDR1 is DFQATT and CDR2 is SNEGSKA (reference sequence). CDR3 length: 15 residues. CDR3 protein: CSARDASANSYEQYF. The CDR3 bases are TGCAGTGCTAGAGATGCTAGCGCGAACTCCTACGAGCAGTACTTC.

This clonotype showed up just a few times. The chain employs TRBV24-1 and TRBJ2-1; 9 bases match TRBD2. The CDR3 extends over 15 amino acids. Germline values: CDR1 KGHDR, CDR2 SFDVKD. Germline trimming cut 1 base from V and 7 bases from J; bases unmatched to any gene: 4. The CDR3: CATSDFGTSRNEQFF. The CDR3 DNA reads TGTGCCACCAGTGATTTCGGGACTAGCCGGAATGAGCAGTTCTTC.

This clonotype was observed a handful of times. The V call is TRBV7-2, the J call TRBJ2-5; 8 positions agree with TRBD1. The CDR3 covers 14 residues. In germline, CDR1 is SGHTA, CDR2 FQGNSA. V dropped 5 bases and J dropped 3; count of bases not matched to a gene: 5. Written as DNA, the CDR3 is TGTGCCAGCAGCACCTGGACAGGGAAAGAGACCCAGTACTTC. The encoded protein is CASSTWTGKETQYF.

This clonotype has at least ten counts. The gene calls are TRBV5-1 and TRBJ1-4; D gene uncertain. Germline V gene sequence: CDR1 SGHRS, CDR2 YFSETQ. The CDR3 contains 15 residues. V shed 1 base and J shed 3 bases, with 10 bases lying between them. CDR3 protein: CASSLLRLPNEKLFF. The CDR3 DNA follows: TGCGCCAGCAGCTTGTTAAGGCTACCTAATGAAAAACTGTTTTTT.

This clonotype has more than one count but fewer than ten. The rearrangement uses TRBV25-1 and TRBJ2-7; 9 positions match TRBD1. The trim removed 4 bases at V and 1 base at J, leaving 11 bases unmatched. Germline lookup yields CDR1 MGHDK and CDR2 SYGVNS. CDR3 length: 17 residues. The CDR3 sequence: CASSGIGTGTGSYEQYF. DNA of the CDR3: TGTGCCAGCAGTGGTATAGGGACCGGGACAGGGTCCTACGAGCAGTACTTC.

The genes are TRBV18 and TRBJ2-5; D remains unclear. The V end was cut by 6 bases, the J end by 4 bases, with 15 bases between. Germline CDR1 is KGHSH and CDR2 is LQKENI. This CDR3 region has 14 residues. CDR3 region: CASSPRTVRETQYF. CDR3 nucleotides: TGTGCCAGCTCCCCCCGGACGGTGAGAGAGACCCAGTACTTC.

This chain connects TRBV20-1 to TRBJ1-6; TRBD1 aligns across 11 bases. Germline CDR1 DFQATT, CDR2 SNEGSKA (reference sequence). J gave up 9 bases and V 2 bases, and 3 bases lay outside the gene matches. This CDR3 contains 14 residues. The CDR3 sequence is CSARSGTGGSPLHF. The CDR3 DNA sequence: TGCAGTGCTAGATCGGGGACAGGGGGTTCACCCCTCCACTTT.

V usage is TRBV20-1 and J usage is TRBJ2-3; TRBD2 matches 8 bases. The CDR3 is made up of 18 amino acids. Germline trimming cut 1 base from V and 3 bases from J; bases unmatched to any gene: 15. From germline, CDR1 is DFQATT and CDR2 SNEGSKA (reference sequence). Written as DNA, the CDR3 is TGCAGTGCTAGAGGTAGCGGGACCATGGAGGGTCCAACAGATACGCAGTATTTT. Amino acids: CSARGSGTMEGPTDTQYF.

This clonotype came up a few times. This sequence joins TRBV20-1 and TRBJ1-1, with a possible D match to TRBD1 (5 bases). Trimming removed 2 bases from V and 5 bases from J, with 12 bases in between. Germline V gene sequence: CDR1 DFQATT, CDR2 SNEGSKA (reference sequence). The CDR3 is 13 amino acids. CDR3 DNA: TGCAGTGCTAGAAGGTGGGGGGGGACTGAAGCTTTCTTT. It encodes CSARRWGGTEAFF.

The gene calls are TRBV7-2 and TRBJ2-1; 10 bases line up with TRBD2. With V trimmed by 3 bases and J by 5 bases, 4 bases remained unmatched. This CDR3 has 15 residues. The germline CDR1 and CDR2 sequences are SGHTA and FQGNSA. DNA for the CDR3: TGTGCCAGCAGCTTTAGCGGGAGGAGAAACAATGAGCAGTTCTTC. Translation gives CASSFSGRRNNEQFF. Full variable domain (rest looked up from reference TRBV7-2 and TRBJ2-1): GAGVSQSPSNKVTEKGKDVELRCDPISGHTALYWYRQSLGQGLEFLIYFQGNSAPDKSGLPSDRFSAERTGGSVSTLTIQRTQQEDSAVYLCASSFSGRRNNEQFFGPGTRLTVL.

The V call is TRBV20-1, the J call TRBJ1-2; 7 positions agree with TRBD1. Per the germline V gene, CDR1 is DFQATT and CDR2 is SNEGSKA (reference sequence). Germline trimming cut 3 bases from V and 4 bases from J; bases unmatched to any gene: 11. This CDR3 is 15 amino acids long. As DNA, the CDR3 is TGCAGTGCTAGGGAACCTACAGGGGATTTCTATGGCTACACCTTC. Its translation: CSAREPTGDFYGYTF.

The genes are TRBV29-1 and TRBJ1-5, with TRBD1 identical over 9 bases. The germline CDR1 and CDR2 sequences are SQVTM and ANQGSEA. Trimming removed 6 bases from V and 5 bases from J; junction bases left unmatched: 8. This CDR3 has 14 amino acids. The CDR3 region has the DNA TGCAGCGTCTTAACAGGGGGCGGTGATCAGCCCCAGCATTTT. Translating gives CSVLTGGGDQPQHF.

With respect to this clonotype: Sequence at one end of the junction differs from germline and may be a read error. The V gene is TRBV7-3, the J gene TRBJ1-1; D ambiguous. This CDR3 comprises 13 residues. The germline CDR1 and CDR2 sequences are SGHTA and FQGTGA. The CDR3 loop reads CAGSLMYSTEAFF. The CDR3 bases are TGTGCCGGCAGCTTAATGTACAGCACTGAAGCTTTCTTT. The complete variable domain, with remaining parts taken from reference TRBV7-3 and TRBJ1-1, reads GAGVSQTPSNKVTEKGKYVELRCDPISGHTALYWYRQSLGQGPEFLIYFQGTGAADDSGLPNDRFFAVRPEGSVSTLKIQRTERGDSAVYLCAGSLMYSTEAFFGQGTRLTVV.

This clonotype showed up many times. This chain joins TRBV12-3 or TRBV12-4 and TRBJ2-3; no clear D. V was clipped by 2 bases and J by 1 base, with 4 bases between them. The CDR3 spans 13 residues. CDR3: CASSLRGTDTQYF. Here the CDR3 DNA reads TGTGCCAGCAGTTTACGGGGCACAGATACGCAGTATTTT.

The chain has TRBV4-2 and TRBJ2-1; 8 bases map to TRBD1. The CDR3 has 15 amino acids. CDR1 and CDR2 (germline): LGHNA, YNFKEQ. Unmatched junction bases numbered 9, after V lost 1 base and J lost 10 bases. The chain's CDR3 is CASSQGGQGGWEQFF. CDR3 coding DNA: TGTGCCAGCAGCCAAGGAGGACAGGGCGGTTGGGAGCAGTTCTTC.

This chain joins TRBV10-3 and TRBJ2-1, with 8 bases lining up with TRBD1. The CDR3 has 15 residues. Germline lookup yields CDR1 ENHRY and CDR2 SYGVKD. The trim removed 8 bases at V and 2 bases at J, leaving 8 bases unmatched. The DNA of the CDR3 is TGTGCCATCTCCTTCCCGGGACAGGCCTACAATGAGCAGTTCTTC. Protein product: CAISFPGQAYNEQFF.

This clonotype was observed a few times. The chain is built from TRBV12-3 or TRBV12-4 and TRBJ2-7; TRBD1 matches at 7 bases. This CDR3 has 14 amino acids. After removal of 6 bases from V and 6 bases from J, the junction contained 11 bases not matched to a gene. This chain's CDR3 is CASSFDRERVEQYF. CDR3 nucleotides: TGTGCCAGCAGCTTCGACAGGGAGAGGGTCGAGCAGTACTTC.

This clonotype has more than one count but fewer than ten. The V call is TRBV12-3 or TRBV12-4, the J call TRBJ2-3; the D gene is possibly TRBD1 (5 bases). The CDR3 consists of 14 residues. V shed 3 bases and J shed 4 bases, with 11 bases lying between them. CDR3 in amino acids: CASSFGQGPDTQYF. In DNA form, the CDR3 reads TGTGCCAGCAGTTTCGGGCAGGGTCCAGATACGCAGTATTTT.

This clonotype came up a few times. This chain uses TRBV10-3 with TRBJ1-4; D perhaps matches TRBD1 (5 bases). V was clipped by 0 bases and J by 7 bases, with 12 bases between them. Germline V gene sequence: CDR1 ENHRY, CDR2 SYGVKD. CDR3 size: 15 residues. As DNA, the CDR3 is TGTGCCATCAGTGAGTCGCAGGGAGGCAGTGAAAAACTGTTTTTT. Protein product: CAISESQGGSEKLFF.

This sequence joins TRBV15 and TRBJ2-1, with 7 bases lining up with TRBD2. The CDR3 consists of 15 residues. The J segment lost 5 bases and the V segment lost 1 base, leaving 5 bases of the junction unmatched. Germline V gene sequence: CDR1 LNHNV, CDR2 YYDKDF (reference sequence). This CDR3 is CATSRAAGVHNEQFF. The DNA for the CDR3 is TGTGCCACCAGCAGAGCGGCGGGGGTCCACAATGAGCAGTTCTTC.

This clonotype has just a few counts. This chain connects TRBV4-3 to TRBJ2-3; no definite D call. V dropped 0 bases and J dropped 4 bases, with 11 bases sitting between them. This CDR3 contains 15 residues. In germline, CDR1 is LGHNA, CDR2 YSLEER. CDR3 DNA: TGCGCCAGCAGCCAAGATGGTTATGGGGCAGATACGCAGTATTTT. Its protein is CASSQDGYGADTQYF.

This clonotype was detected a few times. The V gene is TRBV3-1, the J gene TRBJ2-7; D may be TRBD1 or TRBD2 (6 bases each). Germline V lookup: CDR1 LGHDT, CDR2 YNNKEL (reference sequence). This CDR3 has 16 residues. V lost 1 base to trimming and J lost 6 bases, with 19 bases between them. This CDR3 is CASSQGGTLISPEQYF. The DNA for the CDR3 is TGTGCCAGCAGCCAAGGCGGGACACTAATCTCTCCCGAGCAGTACTTC.

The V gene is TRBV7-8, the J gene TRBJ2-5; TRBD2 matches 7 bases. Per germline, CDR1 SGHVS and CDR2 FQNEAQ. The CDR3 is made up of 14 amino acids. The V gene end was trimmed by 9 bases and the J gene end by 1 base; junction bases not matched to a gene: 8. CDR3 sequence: CASGREPSQETQYF. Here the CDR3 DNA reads TGTGCCAGTGGGAGGGAGCCCAGCCAAGAGACCCAGTACTTC.

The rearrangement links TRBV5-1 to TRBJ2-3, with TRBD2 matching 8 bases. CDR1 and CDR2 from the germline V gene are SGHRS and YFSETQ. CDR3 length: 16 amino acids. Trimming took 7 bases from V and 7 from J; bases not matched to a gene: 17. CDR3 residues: CASRLVVAGSGYTQYF. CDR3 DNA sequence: TGCGCCAGCCGCCTGGTGGTAGCGGGGTCAGGGTATACGCAGTATTTT.

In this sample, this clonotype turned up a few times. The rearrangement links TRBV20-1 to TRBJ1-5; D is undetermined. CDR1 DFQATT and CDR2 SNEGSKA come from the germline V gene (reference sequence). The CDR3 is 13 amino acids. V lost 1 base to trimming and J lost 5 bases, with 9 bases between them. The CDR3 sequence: CSARGGGHQPQHF. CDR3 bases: TGCAGTGCTAGAGGCGGAGGCCATCAGCCCCAGCATTTT.

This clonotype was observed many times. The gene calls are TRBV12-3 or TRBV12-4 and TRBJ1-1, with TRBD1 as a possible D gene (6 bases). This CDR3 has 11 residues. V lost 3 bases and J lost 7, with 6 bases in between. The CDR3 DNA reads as TGTGCCAGCAGTTTGACAGGTGAAGCTTTCTTT. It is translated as CASSLTGEAFF.